This T cell receptor beta chain appears in the sequencing data of a study of blood T cell repertoires in COVID-19. Only in-frame clones appear in the TCRdb table, and some are missing; sequencing was by immunoSEQ multiplex PCR. The data contain 120,000 to 150,000 clones, around 83% of them singletons. The V end lost 3 bases, the J end lost 8 bases, and 17 bases lay between the germline ends. The CDR3 consists of 15 residues. CDR1 SEHNR and CDR2 FQNEAQ come from the germline V gene (reference sequence). The specimen was peripheral blood. The receptor was derived from a human donor with acute or convalescent COVID-19. The donor label of this sample is uncertain. The rearrangement links TRBV7-9 to TRBJ2-4, with D possibly matching TRBD1 (6 bases). CDR3 bases: TGTGCCAGCAGCTTCCAGAGGGCAGGGGTCGACATTCAGTACTTC. This gives the protein CASSFQRAGVDIQYF.